This T cell receptor beta chain was identified in a study of control samples from healthy donors and cancer patients. Profiling relied on immunoSEQ multiplex PCR, and the TCRdb table lists in-frame clones only, not all of them. The sample consists of about 92,000 clones, roughly four fifths of them appearing once. The trim removed 7 bases at V and 7 bases at J, leaving 8 bases unmatched. The CDR3 is 14 amino acids. Germline V lookup: CDR1 LGHDT, CDR2 YNNKEL (reference sequence). The sample taken for sequencing was blood. The clonotype was recovered from an older woman in good health. The genes are TRBV3-1 (or the pseudogene TRBV3-2) and TRBJ1-4, with 8 bases matching TRBD1. Here the CDR3 reads CASTRGRGPEKLFF. DNA for the CDR3: TGTGCCAGCACTCGGGGCAGGGGGCCTGAAAAACTGTTTTTT.